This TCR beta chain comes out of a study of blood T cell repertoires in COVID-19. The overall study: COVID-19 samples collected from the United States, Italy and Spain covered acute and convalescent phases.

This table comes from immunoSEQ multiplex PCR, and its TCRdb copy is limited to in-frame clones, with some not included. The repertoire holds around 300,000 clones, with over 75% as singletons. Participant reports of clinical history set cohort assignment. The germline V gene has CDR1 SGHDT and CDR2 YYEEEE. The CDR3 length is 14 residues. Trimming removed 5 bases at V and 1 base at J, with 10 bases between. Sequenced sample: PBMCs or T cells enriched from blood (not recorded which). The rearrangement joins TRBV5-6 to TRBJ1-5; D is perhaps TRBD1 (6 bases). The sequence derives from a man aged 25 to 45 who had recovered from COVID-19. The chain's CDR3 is CASSPGQSNQPQHF. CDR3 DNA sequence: TGTGCCAGCAGTCCGGGACAAAGCAATCAGCCCCAGCATTTT.